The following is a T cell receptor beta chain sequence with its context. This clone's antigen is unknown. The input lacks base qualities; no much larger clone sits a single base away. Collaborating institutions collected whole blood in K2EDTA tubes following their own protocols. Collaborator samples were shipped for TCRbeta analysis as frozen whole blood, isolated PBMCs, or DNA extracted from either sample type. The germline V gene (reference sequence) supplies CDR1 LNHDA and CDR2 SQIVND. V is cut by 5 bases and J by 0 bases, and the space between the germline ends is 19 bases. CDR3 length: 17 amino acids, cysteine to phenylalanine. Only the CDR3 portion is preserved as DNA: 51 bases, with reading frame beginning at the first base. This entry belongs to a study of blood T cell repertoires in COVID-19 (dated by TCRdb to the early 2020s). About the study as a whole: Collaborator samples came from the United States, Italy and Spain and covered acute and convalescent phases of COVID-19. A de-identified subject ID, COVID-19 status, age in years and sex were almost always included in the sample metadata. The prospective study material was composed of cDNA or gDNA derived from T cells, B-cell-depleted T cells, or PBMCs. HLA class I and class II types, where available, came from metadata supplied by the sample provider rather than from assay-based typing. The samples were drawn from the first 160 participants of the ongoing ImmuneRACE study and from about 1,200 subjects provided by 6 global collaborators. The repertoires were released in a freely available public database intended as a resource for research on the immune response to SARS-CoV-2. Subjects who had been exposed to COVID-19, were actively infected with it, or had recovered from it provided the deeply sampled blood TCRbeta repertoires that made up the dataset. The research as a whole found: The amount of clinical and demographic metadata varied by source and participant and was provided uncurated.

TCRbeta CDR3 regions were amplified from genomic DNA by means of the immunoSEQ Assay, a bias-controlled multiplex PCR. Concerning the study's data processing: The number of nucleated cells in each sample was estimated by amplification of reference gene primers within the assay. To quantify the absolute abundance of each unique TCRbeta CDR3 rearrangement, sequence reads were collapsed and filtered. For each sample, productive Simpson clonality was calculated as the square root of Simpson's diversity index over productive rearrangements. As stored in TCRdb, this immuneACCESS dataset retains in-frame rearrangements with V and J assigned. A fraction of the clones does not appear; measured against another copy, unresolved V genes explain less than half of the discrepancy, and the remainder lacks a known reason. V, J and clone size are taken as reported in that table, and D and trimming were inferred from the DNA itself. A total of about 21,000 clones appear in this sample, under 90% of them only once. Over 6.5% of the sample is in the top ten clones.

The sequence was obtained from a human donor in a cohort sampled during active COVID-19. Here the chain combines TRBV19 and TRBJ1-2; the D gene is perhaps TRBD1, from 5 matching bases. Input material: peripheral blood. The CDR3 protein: CASSSVPAGRTNYGYTF. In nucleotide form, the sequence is TGTGCCAGTAGTTCCGTCCCGGCAGGGAGGACTAACTATGGCTACACCTTC. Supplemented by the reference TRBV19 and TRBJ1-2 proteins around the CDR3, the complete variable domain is DGGITQSPKYLFRKEGQNVTLSCEQNLNHDAMYWYRQDPGQGLRLIYYSQIVNDFQKGDIAEGYSVSREKKESFPLTVTSAQKNPTAFYLCASSSVPAGRTNYGYTFGSGTRLTVV.